Listed below are T cell receptor beta chains from one sample, sequenced in a study of T cell responses to AZD1222 COVID-19 vaccine. Sequencing used immunoSEQ multiplex PCR; TCRdb keeps in-frame clones, though not all of them. The table has approximately 100,000 clones, about 85% seen once. The source was peripheral blood, collected 28 days after the second AZD1222 dose. The origin of the receptors is an adult who received the AZD1222 COVID-19 vaccine. The CDR3 runs from the conserved cysteine through the conserved F or W.

TRBJ1-2	TRBV4-2	CASSQDPDNYGYTF
TRBJ1-2	TRBV9	CASSVGGLTGGKYTF
TRBJ2-1	TRBV5-6	CASSGFGGSSYNEQFF
TRBJ1-4	TRBV27	CASSYWTGGNQGKLFF
TRBJ2-2	TRBV5-1	CASSPPPRQGKAGELFF
TRBJ1-1	TRBV3-1/TRBV3-2	CASSQRRDRGSEAFF
TRBJ2-3	TRBV5-3	CARSLEGSTDTQYF
TRBJ1-2	TRBV15	CATSTGQGAPYGYTF
TRBJ2-5	TRBV6-2/TRBV6-3	CASSYLQETQYF
TRBJ1-1	TRBV28	CASKGVNTEAFF
TRBJ1-1	TRBV28	CASSDSREGACFF
TRBJ2-5	TRBV5-4	CASSWGLARETQYF
TRBJ1-1	TRBV5-1	CASSLQMNTEAFF
TRBJ1-1	TRBV5-1	CASRGRGRDGTEAFF
TRBJ1-6	TRBV2	CASTAKDRGKYNSPLHF
TRBJ1-1	TRBV6-5	CASSKQQLWTEAFF
TRBJ2-1	TRBV28	CASSLYRGRGRGEQFF
TRBJ1-5	TRBV11-2	CASSLDRTSNQPQHF
TRBJ1-6	TRBV18	CASSPNRQGESPLHF
TRBJ2-3	TRBV7-6	CASSLEVGRGDTQYF
TRBJ1-5	TRBV6-5	CASTVPGQPQHF
TRBJ2-3	TRBV5-1	CASSKKQGSTDTQYF
TRBJ2-2	TRBV30	CAWTQTVGGPGTGELFF